This is a list of T cell receptor beta chains from one sample in a study of blood T cell repertoires in COVID-19. Sequencing was performed with immunoSEQ multiplex PCR; in TCRdb, only in-frame clones are kept and a portion is missing. In the table there are over 200,000 clones, about nine tenths of which are singletons. Sequenced sample: PBMCs or T cells enriched from blood (not recorded which). These receptors were taken from a human donor in a cohort exposed to, infected with or recovered from COVID-19 (not recorded which). The donor label of this sample is uncertain. Each CDR3 is given with its conserved first and last residue. The D gene is left open where the match is weak. Rows give clone size only sometimes, using once, few, many, or a class for an expanded clone.

clone_size j_call v_call d_call cdr3_nt cdr3_aa
once TRBJ1-1 TRBV7-9 NA TGTGCCAGCAGCTCAGGGAATGAAGCTTTCTTT CASSSGNEAFF
once TRBJ2-5 TRBV5-6 TRBD2 TGTGCCAGCAGTCTTGCTCTAGCGGGGGGGTTAGAGACCCAGTACTTC CASSLALAGGLETQYF
NA TRBJ1-3 TRBV7-2 NA TGTGCCAGCAGCTTAGGCAGGGGAAACACCATATATTTT CASSLGRGNTIYF
NA TRBJ1-5 TRBV4-1 TRBD1 TGCGCCAGCAGCCACGAGTACGGGGCAGGGGGCCCGAAGCCCCAGCATTTT CASSHEYGAGGPKPQHF
NA TRBJ2-7 TRBV2 TRBD2 TGTGCCAGCAGTCAGGCTAGCGGCTCCTACGAGCAGTACTTC CASSQASGSYEQYF
NA TRBJ2-5 TRBV7-2 NA TGTGCCAGCAGCTTAAGGGGGTGGGGAGAGACCCAGTACTTC CASSLRGWGETQYF
NA TRBJ1-2 TRBV11-1 NA TGTGCCAGCAGCTTAGGGGTCGGAGGTCCCTATGGCTACACCTTC CASSLGVGGPYGYTF
once TRBJ1-1 TRBV27 NA TGTGCCAGCAGCAGTGGTATGAACACTGAAGCTTTCTTT CASSSGMNTEAFF
NA TRBJ2-7 TRBV30 TRBD1 TGTGCCTGGGACAGGGGAAACTCCTACGAGCAGTACTTC CAWDRGNSYEQYF
NA TRBJ2-7 TRBV19 NA TGTGCCAGTAGTACGCGTCTTCCCTACGAGCAGTACTTC CASSTRLPYEQYF
NA TRBJ1-2 TRBV19 TRBD1 TGTGCCACCAGTATCGGTTGGGGACAGGCTGTTTATGGCTACACCTTC CATSIGWGQAVYGYTF
once TRBJ1-2 TRBV20-1 NA TGCAGTGTCCCAGGGACTGGTGGCTACACCTTC CSVPGTGGYTF
NA TRBJ1-1 TRBV27 TRBD1 TGTGCCAGCAGCCGAGTAGGGGGCAGGACTGAAGCTTTCTTT CASSRVGGRTEAFF
NA TRBJ1-1 TRBV5-1 NA TGCGCCAGCAGCTTGGGACAGCCTACTGAAGCTTTCTTT CASSLGQPTEAFF
NA TRBJ1-5 TRBV19 NA TGTGCCAGTAGTATATCCCCCTCTGGGGAGGGCAATCAGCCCCAGCATTTT CASSISPSGEGNQPQHF
NA TRBJ1-1 TRBV6-6 NA TGTGCCAGCAGTTTAGACTCGGCGGTCACTGAAGCTTTCTTT CASSLDSAVTEAFF
NA TRBJ1-4 TRBV6-5 NA TGTGCCAGCAGTTACTCCGGGGCAACTAATGAAAAACTGTTTTTT CASSYSGATNEKLFF
once TRBJ1-4 TRBV4-3 NA TGCGCCAGCAGCCAAGGGGGCCTCGGAGGGGTGGTTGAAAAACTGTTTTTT CASSQGGLGGVVEKLFF
NA TRBJ1-2 TRBV5-1 NA TGCGCCAGCAGCTTGGACGGGGGCTATGGCTACACCTTC CASSLDGGYGYTF
NA TRBJ1-2 TRBV3-1/TRBV3-2 NA TGTGCCAGCAGCCAAGCTGACAGAGGGGGCTATGGCTACACCTTC CASSQADRGGYGYTF
NA TRBJ2-3 TRBV9 TRBD2 TGTGCCAGCAGCTCCCGGCTAGCGGGGGGGCCAAATACGCAGTATTTT CASSSRLAGGPNTQYF
NA TRBJ1-5 TRBV3-1/TRBV3-2 TRBD1 TGTGCCAGCAGCCAGGGGGACAGGTATCAGCCCCAGCATTTT CASSQGDRYQPQHF
NA TRBJ1-1 TRBV5-1 NA TGCGCCAGCAGCTTCAGGGGTCAGGCTAGGGGCCCTGAAGCTTTCTTT CASSFRGQARGPEAFF
NA TRBJ2-1 TRBV25-1 NA TGTGCCAGCAGTGAATTCGGTACGGGGTCGAATGAGCAGTTCTTC CASSEFGTGSNEQFF
NA TRBJ1-4 TRBV5-6 NA TGTGCCAGCAGCTCCGGCGGGACGGGGGAGGAAAAACTGTTTTTT CASSSGGTGEEKLFF
NA TRBJ2-1 TRBV14 TRBD2 TGTGCCAGCAGCCAAGTAAGGGGACTAGGTGTCAATGAGCAGTTCTTC CASSQVRGLGVNEQFF
once TRBJ2-3 TRBV3-1/TRBV3-2 NA TGTGCCAGCAGCCAATCCGCAGATAGCACAGATACGCAGTATTTT CASSQSADSTDTQYF
NA TRBJ2-7 TRBV7-9 TRBD1 TGTGCCAGCAGCCAAGGGGACAGGGTTTCGGCCTACGAGCAGTACTTC CASSQGDRVSAYEQYF
NA TRBJ2-7 TRBV13 NA TGTGCCAGCAGCCTCTCCGGGATGTACGAGCAGTACTTC CASSLSGMYEQYF
NA TRBJ1-2 TRBV12-3/TRBV12-4 NA TGTGCCAGCAGTTTAAACTTTAACTATGGCTACACCTTC CASSLNFNYGYTF
NA TRBJ2-3 TRBV10-1 TRBD2 TGCGCCAGCACTAGCGGGCCAGATACGCAGTATTTT CASTSGPDTQYF
NA TRBJ1-2 TRBV6-5 NA TGTGCCAGCACCCCTCCGACAACTAACTATGGCTACACCTTC CASTPPTTNYGYTF
NA TRBJ1-6 TRBV2 NA TGTGCCAGCAGTGTTAGTTTGAGGTCACCCCTCCACTTT CASSVSLRSPLHF
NA TRBJ1-1 TRBV7-2 TRBD1 TGTGCCAGCAGCTTAGGGGTTACAGGGGGCGCGAAAACTGAAGCTTTCTTT CASSLGVTGGAKTEAFF
once TRBJ2-7 TRBV29-1 TRBD1 TGCAGCGTTAAACTACCGACTACACCGGGACAGGCCCACGAGCAGTACTTC CSVKLPTTPGQAHEQYF
NA TRBJ2-2 TRBV7-6 TRBD2 TGTGCCAGCAGCTCCCCGGGACTAGGCACCGGGGAGCTGTTTTTT CASSSPGLGTGELFF
NA TRBJ2-2 TRBV27 TRBD1 TGTGCCAGCAGTTTGGACAGGGGGCGCGCCGGGGAGCTGTTTTTT CASSLDRGRAGELFF
NA TRBJ1-6 TRBV7-2 NA TGTGCCAGCAGCTTAGAAAATGGGCGATTGAGTGGTTCACCCCTCCACTTT CASSLENGRLSGSPLHF
NA TRBJ1-2 TRBV7-3 TRBD1 TGTGCCAGCAGCTCACAGGGGAAGAGCTACACCTTC CASSSQGKSYTF
NA TRBJ2-7 TRBV7-9 NA TGTGCCAGCAGCTTTGGGGGGGCAGCCGACGAGCAGTACTTC CASSFGGAADEQYF
NA TRBJ2-1 TRBV19 NA TGTGCCAGTAGTATAGCATCGACTAGAAGCTTCTACAATGAGCAGTTCTTC CASSIASTRSFYNEQFF
NA TRBJ2-3 TRBV4-1 NA TGCGCCAGCAGCCAAGATCAGGGAGATACGCAGTATTTT CASSQDQGDTQYF
NA TRBJ1-2 TRBV19 NA TGTGCCAGTAGTACGAGCAGGGTTGCTGGCTACACCTTC CASSTSRVAGYTF